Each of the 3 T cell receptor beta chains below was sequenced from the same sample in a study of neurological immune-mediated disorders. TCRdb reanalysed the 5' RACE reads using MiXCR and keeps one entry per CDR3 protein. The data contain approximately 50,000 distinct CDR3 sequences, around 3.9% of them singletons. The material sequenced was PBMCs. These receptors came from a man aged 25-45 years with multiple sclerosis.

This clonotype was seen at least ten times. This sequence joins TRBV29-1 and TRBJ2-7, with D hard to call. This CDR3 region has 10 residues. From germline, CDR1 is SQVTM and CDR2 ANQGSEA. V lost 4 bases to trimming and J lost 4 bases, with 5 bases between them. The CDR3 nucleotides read TGCAGCGTTGGGGGATACGAGCAGTACTTC. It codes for CSVGGYEQYF.

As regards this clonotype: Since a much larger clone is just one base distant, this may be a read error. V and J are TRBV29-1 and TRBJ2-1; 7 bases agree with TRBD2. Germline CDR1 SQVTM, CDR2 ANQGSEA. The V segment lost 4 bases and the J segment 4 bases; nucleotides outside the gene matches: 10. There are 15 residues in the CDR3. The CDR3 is CSVGPGGRSYNEQFF. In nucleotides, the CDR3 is TGCAGCGTTGGACCGGGGGGACGAAGTTACAATGAGCAGTTCTTC.

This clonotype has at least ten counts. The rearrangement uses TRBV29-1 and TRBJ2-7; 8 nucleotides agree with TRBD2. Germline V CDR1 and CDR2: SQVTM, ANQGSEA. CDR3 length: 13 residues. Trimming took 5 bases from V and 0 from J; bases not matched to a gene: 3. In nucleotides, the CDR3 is TGCAGCGTTTTGACTAGCGTCTCCTACGAGCAGTACTTC. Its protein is CSVLTSVSYEQYF.